This TCR beta chain was profiled in a study of siplizumab effects on memory and regulatory T cells. Generated by immunoSEQ multiplex PCR, the TCRdb table keeps only in-frame clones and is missing some. Counted here are 85,000 to 130,000 clones, about 90% occurring once; the ten biggest clones make up roughly 2.7%. Overall study results and limits: With siplizumab, mappable alloreactive CD4+ clones averaged roughly 65% Treg-derived, versus around 30% in controls. Significantly reduced by siplizumab was the cumulative frequency of alloreactive sequences, namely those traceable to unstimulated CD4+ memory cells.

Trimming removed 5 bases from V and 5 bases from J, with 9 bases in between. Germline V gene lookup returns CDR1 DFQATT and CDR2 SNEGSKA (reference sequence). The CDR3 has 11 residues. About this clone itself: Its antigen is as yet unknown.

This receptor was taken from a human donor in good health. Some clones in this sample may be carry-over from other donors' samples. Sequenced input: CD4+ T cells sorted from blood. The chain is built from TRBV20-1 and TRBJ1-1; D is uncertain. CDR3 sequence (DNA): TGCAGTGCTCCAGGACGGACTGAAGCTTTCTTT. Translation: CSAPGRTEAFF.